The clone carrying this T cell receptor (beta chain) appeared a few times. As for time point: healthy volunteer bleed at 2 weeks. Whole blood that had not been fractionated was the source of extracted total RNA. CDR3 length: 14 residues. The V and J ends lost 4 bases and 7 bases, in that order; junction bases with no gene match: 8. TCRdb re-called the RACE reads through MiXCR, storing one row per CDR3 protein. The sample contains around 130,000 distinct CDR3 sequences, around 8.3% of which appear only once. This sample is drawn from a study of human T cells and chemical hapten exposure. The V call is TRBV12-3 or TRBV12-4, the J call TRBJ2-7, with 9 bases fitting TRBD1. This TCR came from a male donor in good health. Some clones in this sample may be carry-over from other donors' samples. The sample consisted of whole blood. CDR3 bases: TGTGCCAGCAGTTCAGAGGACAGGGGACGAGAGCAGTACTTC. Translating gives CASSSEDRGREQYF.